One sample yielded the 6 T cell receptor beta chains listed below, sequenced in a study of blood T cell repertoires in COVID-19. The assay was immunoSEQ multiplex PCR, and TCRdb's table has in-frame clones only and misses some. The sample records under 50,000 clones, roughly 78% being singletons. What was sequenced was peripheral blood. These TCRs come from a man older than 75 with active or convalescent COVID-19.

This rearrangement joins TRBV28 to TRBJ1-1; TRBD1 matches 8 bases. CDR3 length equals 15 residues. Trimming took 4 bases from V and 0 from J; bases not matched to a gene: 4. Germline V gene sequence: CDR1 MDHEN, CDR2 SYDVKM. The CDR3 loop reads CASSYGQGLNTEAFF. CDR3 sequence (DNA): TGTGCCAGCAGTTACGGACAGGGTTTGAACACTGAAGCTTTCTTT.

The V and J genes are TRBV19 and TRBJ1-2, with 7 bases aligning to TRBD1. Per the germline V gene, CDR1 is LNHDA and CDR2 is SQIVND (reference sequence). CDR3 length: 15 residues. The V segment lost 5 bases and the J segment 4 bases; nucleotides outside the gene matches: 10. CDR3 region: CASSPSGTASYGYTF. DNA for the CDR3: TGTGCCAGTAGTCCGTCCGGGACAGCGTCCTATGGCTACACCTTC.

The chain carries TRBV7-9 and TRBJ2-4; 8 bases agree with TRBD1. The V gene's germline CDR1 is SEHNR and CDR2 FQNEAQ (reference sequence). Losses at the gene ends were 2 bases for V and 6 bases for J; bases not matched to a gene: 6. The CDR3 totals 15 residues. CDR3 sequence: CASSLPSDRGNIQYF. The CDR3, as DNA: TGTGCCAGCAGCTTACCAAGCGACAGGGGAAACATTCAGTACTTC.

The DNA of the CDR3 is TGTGCCAGCAGCCAGACCAGAAGTACGGGGTCTTTCTTT. It yields the protein CASSQTRSTGSFF. This rearrangement joins TRBV12-3 or TRBV12-4 to TRBJ1-1, with D unclear. V shed 6 bases and J shed 12 bases, with 20 bases lying between them. CDR3 length: 13 residues.

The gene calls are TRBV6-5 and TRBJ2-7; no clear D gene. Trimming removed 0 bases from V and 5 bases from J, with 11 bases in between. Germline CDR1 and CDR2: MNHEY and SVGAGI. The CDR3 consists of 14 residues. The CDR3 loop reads CASSYSRQAHEQYF. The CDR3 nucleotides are TGTGCCAGCAGTTACTCGCGTCAGGCCCACGAGCAGTACTTC.

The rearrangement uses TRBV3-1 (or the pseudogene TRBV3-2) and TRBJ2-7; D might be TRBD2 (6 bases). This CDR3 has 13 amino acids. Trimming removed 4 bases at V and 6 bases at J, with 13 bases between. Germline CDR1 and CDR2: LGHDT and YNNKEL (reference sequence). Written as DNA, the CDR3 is TGTGCCAGCAGCCCCCCTCCGGGAGTCGAGCAGTACTTC. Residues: CASSPPPGVEQYF.